These 7 T cell receptor beta chains were sequenced from one sample in a study of T cell responses to AZD1222 COVID-19 vaccine. TCRdb's copy holds only in-frame clones and misses some; the assay was immunoSEQ multiplex PCR. The repertoire has tens of thousands of clones, about 89% of them found once; the top ten carry approximately 7%. The sample in question was peripheral blood, obtained on day 0 of AZD1222 vaccination. The source of these receptors is an adult in good health.

Regarding this clone: The DNA is omitted, as the CDR3 cannot be located on it reliably, and the CDR3 follows TCRdb's listing. This sequence joins TRBV29-1 and TRBJ2-6. Ends included, the CDR3 has 13 residues. CDR1 and CDR2 (germline): SQVTM, ANQGSEA. CDR3 amino acids: CSVFGDGANVLTF.

The gene calls are TRBV14 and TRBJ1-2; 8 bases are a match to TRBD1. Germline V gene data show CDR1 as SGHDN and CDR2 as FVKESK. This CDR3 contains 13 residues. The V segment lost 4 bases and the J segment 6 bases; nucleotides outside the gene matches: 4. CDR3 DNA sequence: TGTGCCAGCAGCCCCCCGGGACAGGATGGCTACACCTTC. Protein: CASSPPGQDGYTF.

The chain links TRBV10-3 to TRBJ2-7; a possible D gene is TRBD1 (5 bases). Deletions cut 3 bases from V and 0 bases from J, with 6 bases between. The CDR3 extends over 13 amino acids. CDR1 and CDR2 (germline): ENHRY, SYGVKD. In nucleotides, the CDR3 is TGTGCCATCAGTGAAGACAGCTCCTACGAGCAGTACTTC. This codes for CAISEDSSYEQYF.

V is TRBV5-1 and J is TRBJ1-2, with D possibly matching TRBD1 (6 bases). Trimming shortened V by 4 bases and J by 3 bases, and 10 bases separated the two germline ends. CDR3 size: 13 residues. Germline V gene sequence: CDR1 SGHRS, CDR2 YFSETQ. CDR3 DNA sequence: TGCGCCAGCAGCCTGGACAGACACTATGGCTACACCTTC. Protein: CASSLDRHYGYTF. The whole variable domain, remainder taken from reference TRBV5-1 and TRBJ1-2, is KAGVTQTPRYLIKTRGQQVTLSCSPISGHRSVSWYQQTPGQGLQFLFEYFSETQRNKGNFPGRFSGRQFSNSRSEMNVSTLELGDSALYLCASSLDRHYGYTFGSGTRLTVV.

The chain employs TRBV9 and TRBJ1-3; 9 bases map to TRBD1. Germline CDR1 reads SGDLS; CDR2 reads YYNGEE. The CDR3 is made up of 18 amino acids. With 4 bases clipped from V and 1 base from J, the junction kept 12 bases outside the gene matches. The CDR3 loop is CASSPFRDREFSGNTIYF. CDR3 bases: TGTGCCAGCAGCCCTTTTCGGGACAGGGAATTTTCTGGAAACACCATATATTTT. The full variable domain, completed using reference TRBV9 and TRBJ1-3, is DSGVTQTPKHLITATGQRVTLRCSPRSGDLSVYWYQQSLDQGLQFLIQYYNGEERAKGNILERFSAQQFPDLHSELNLSSLELGDSALYFCASSPFRDREFSGNTIYFGEGSWLTVV.

The V and J genes are TRBV6-5 and TRBJ2-7; 9 bases fit TRBD2. J was trimmed by 4 bases and V by 11 bases; bases with no gene match: 15. Germline V gene data show CDR1 as MNHEY and CDR2 as SVGAGI. This CDR3 contains 15 residues. CDR3 protein: CAGSIGGGASYEQYF. DNA of the CDR3: TGTGCCGGGTCAATCGGCGGGGGGGCCTCGTACGAGCAGTACTTC.

The rearrangement joins TRBV28 to TRBJ1-4; perhaps TRBD1 as D (5 bases). Trimming removed 3 bases from V and 5 bases from J, with 7 bases in between. The V gene's germline CDR1 is MDHEN and CDR2 SYDVKM. There are 13 residues in the CDR3. The CDR3 spells CASSFSGNEKLFF. As DNA, the CDR3 is TGTGCCAGCAGTTTTTCAGGGAATGAAAAACTGTTTTTT. The full variable domain, with the rest looked up from reference TRBV28 and TRBJ1-4, is DVKVTQSSRYLVKRTGEKVFLECVQDMDHENMFWYRQDPGLGLRLIYFSYDVKMKEKGDIPEGYSVSREKKERFSLILESASTNQTSMYLCASSFSGNEKLFFGSGTQLSVL.